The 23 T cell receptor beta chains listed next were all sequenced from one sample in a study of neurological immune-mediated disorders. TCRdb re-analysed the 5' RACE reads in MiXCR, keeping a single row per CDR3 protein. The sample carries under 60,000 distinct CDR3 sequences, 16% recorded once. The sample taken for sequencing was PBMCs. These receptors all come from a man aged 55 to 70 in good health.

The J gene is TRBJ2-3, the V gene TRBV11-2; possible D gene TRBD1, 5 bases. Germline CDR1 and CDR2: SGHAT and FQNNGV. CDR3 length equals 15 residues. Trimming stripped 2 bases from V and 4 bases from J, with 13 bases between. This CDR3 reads CASSLSRGPPDTQYF. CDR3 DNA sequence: TGTGCCAGCAGCTTAAGTAGGGGCCCCCCAGATACGCAGTATTTT.

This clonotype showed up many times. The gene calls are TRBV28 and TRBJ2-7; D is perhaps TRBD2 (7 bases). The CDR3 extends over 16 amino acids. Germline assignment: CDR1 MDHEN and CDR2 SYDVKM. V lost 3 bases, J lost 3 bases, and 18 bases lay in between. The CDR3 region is CASSLGAGDPIYEQYF. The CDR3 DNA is TGTGCCAGCAGTTTGGGGGCGGGAGACCCCATCTACGAGCAGTACTTC. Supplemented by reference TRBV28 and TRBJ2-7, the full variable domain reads DVKVTQSSRYLVKRTGEKVFLECVQDMDHENMFWYRQDPGLGLRLIYFSYDVKMKEKGDIPEGYSVSREKKERFSLILESASTNQTSMYLCASSLGAGDPIYEQYFGPGTRLTVT.

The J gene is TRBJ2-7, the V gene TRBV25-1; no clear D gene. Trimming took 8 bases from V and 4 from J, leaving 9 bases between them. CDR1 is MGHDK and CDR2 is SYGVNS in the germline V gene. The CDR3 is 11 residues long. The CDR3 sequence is CASGVYYEQYF. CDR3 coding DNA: TGTGCCAGCGGAGTGTATTACGAGCAGTACTTC.

CDR3 residues: CASSQLADTSEQFF. In DNA form, the CDR3 reads TGTGCCAGCAGTCAACTAGCGGACACTAGTGAGCAGTTCTTC. V usage is TRBV28 and J usage is TRBJ2-1, with 8 positions matching TRBD2. The germline CDR1 and CDR2 sequences are MDHEN and SYDVKM. The CDR3 loop spans 14 amino acids. V gave up 5 bases and J gave up 9 bases; unmatched junction bases: 9.

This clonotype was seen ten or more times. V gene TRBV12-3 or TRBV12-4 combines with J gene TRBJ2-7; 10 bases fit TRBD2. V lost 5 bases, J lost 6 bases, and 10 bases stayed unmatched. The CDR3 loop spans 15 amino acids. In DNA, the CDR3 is TGTGCCAGCAGTCTAACTAGCGGGACGTCGTTCGAGCAGTACTTC. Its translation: CASSLTSGTSFEQYF.

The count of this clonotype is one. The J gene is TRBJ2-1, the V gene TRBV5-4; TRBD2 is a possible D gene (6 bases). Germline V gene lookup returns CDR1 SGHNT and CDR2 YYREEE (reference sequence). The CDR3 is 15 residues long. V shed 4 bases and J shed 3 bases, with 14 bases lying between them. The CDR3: CASSPTSTSYNEQFF. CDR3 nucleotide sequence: TGTGCCAGCAGCCCAACTTCGACTAGCTACAATGAGCAGTTCTTC. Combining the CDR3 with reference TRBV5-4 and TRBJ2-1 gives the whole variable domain ETGVTQSPTHLIKTRGQQVTLRCSSQSGHNTVSWYQQALGQGPQFIFQYYREEENGRGNFPPRFSGLQFPNYSSELNVNALELDDSALYLCASSPTSTSYNEQFFGPGTRLTVL.

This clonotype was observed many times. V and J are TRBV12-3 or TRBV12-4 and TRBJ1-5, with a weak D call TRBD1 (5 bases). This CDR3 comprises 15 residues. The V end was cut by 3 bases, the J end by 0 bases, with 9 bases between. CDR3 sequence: CASSLGPYSNQPQHF. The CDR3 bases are TGTGCCAGCAGTTTGGGACCTTATAGCAATCAGCCCCAGCATTTT.

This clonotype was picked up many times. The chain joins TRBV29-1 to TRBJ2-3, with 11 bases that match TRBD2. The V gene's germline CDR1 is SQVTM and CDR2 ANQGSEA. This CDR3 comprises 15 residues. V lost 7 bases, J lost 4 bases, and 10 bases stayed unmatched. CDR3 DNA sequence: TGCAGCGCGTCTACTAGCGGGAGTATCGCAGATACGCAGTATTTT. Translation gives CSASTSGSIADTQYF.

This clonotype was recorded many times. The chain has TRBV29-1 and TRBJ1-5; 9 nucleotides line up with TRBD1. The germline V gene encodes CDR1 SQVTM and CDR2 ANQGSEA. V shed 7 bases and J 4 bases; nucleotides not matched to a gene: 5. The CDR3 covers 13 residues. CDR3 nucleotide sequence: TGCAGCGCAAGGACAGGGGTTAATCAGCCCCAGCATTTT. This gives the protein CSARTGVNQPQHF.

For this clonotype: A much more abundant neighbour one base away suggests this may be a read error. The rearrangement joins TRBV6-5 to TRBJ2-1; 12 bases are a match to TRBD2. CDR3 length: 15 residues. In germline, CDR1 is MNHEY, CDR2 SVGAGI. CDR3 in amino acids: CANSLRLAGVPEQFF. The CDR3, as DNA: TGTGCCAACAGTTTAAGACTAGCGGGAGTTCCGGAGCAGTTCTTC.

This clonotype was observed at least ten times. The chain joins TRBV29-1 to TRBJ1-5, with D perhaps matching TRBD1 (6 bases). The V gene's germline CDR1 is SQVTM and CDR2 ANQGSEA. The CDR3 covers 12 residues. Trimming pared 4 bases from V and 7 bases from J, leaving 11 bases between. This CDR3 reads CSVGDRTQPQHF. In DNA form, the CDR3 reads TGCAGCGTTGGAGACAGGACCCAGCCCCAGCATTTT. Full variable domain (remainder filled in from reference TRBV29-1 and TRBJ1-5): SAVISQKPSRDICQRGTSLTIQCQVDSQVTMMFWYRQQPGQSLTLIATANQGSEATYESGFVIDKFPISRPNLTFSTLTVSNMSPEDSSIYLCSVGDRTQPQHFGDGTRLSIL.

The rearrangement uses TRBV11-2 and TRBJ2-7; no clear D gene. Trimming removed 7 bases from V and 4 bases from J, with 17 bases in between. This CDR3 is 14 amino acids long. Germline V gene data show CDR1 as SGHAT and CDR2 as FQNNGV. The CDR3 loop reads CASTQLGLKYEQYF. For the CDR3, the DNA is TGTGCCAGCACCCAGCTGGGGTTGAAGTACGAGCAGTACTTC.

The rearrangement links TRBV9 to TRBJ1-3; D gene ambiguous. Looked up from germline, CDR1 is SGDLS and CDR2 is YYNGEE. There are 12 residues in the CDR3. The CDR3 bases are TGTGCTATCAGAGGCTCTGGAAACACCATATATTTT. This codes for CAIRGSGNTIYF.

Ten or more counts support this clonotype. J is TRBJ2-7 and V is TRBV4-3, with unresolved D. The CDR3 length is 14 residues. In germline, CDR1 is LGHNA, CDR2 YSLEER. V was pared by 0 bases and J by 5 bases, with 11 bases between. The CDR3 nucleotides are TGCGCCAGCAGCCAAGAAGGTCCACCGGACGAGCAGTACTTC. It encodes CASSQEGPPDEQYF.

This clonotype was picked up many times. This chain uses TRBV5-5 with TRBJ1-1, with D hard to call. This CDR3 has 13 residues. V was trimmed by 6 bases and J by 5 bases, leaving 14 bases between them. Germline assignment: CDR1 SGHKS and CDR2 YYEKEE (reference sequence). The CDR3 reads CASTVVSGTEAFF. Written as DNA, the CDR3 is TGTGCCAGCACGGTAGTATCGGGAACTGAAGCTTTCTTT.

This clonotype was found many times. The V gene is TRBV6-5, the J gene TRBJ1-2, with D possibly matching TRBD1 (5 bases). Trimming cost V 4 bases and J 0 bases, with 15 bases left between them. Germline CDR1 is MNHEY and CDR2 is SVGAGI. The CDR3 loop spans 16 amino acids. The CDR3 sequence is CASSLNAGISNYGYTF. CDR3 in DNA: TGTGCCAGCAGTTTAAACGCAGGGATCTCTAACTATGGCTACACCTTC.

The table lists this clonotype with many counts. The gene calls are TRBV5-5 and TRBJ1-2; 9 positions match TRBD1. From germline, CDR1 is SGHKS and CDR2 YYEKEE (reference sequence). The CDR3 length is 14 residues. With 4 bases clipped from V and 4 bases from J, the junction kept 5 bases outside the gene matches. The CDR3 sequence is CASSGTGGGYGYTF. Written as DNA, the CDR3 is TGTGCCAGCAGCGGAACAGGGGGCGGCTATGGCTACACCTTC.

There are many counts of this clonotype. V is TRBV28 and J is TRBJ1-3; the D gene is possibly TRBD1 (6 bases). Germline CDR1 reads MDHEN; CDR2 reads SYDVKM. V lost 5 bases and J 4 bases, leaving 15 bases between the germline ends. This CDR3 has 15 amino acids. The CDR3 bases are TGTGCCAGCAGTCAAGGGGGGCTGACCGGAAACACCATATATTTT. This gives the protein CASSQGGLTGNTIYF.

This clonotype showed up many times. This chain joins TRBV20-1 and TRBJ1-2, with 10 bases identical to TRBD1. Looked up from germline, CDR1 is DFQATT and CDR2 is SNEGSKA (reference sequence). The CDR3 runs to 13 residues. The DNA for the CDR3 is TGCAGGTTGACAGGGGGCGATTTTGGTGGCTACACCTTC. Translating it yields CRLTGGDFGGYTF.

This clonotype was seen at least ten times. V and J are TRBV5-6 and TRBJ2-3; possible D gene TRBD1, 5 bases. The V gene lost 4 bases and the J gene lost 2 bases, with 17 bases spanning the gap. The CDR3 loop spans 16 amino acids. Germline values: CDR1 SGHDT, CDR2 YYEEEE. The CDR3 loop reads CASSRILGVSTDTQYF. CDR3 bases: TGTGCCAGCAGCCGCATCCTAGGGGTTTCCACAGATACGCAGTATTTT.

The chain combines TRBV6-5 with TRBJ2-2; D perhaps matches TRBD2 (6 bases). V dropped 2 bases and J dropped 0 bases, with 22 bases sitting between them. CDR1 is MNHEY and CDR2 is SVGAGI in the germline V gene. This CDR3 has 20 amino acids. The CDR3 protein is CASSYPPAGIRGTNTGELFF. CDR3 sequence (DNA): TGTGCCAGCAGTTACCCCCCTGCAGGTATTCGCGGGACGAACACCGGGGAGCTGTTTTTT.

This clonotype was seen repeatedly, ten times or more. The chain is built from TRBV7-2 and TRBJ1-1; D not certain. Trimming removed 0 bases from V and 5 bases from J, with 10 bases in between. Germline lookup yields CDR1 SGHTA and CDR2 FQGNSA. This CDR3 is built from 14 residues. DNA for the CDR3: TGTGCCAGCAGCTTAGCGCCGGCCAAGACTGAAGCTTTCTTT. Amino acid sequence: CASSLAPAKTEAFF. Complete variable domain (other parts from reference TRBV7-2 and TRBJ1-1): GAGVSQSPSNKVTEKGKDVELRCDPISGHTALYWYRQSLGQGLEFLIYFQGNSAPDKSGLPSDRFSAERTGGSVSTLTIQRTQQEDSAVYLCASSLAPAKTEAFFGQGTRLTVV.

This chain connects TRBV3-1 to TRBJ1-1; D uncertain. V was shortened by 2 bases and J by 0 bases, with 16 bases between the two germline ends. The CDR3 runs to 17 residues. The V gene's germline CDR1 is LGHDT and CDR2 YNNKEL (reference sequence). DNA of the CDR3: TGTGCCAGCAGCCAAACGACGACCGCGCATCTGAACACTGAAGCTTTCTTT. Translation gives CASSQTTTAHLNTEAFF. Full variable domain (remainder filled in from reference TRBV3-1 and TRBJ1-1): DTAVSQTPKYLVTQMGNDKSIKCEQNLGHDTMYWYKQDSKKFLKIMFSYNNKELIINETVPNRFSPKSPDKAHLNLHINSLELGDSAVYFCASSQTTTAHLNTEAFFGQGTRLTVV.